Sequencing of this T cell receptor beta chain was carried out in a study of T cell responses to AZD1222 COVID-19 vaccine. Sequencing used immunoSEQ multiplex PCR; TCRdb keeps in-frame clones, though not all of them. The sample carries 150,000 or so clones, about 91% recorded once. This CDR3 region has 16 residues. CDR1 and CDR2 from the germline V gene are SGHRS and YFSETQ. V shed 2 bases and J 0 bases; nucleotides not matched to a gene: 2. The chain joins TRBV5-1 to TRBJ1-6, with TRBD1 matching over 7 bases. Here the sequenced sample was peripheral blood, taken on day 0 of AZD1222 vaccination. This TCR was recovered from an adult in good health. CDR3 DNA sequence: TGCGCCAGCAGCTTACAGGGGAGCTCCTATAATTCACCCCTCCACTTT. Encoded protein: CASSLQGSSYNSPLHF.